This T cell receptor beta chain appears in the sequencing data of a study of response to subunit inactivated influenza vaccine. Study findings and constraints: Authors suggested each seasonal influenza vaccination recruits few new T cells.

Trimming removed 1 base from V and 7 bases from J, with 16 bases in between. This CDR3 has 15 amino acids. Germline CDR1 LGHNA, CDR2 YNFKEQ. TCRdb independently ran MiXCR on the RT-PCR reads; one entry per CDR3 protein. The sample has 490,000 or so distinct CDR3 sequences; 6% to 9% are singletons. This clonotype was seen repeatedly, ten times or more. Antigen unknown. The receptor comes from a man aged 50 to 69 who received an inactivated influenza vaccine. Sample: PBMCs from blood, taken roughly 24 months after vaccination. The V and J genes are TRBV4-2 and TRBJ1-2, with D tentatively TRBD1 (6 bases). The CDR3 loop reads CASSQVQDSPGGYTF. The CDR3 DNA reads TGTGCCAGCAGCCAAGTCCAGGACAGCCCCGGTGGCTACACCTTC.